The 18 T cell receptor beta chains below all came from one sample that was sequenced in a study of control samples from healthy donors and cancer patients. The table came from immunoSEQ multiplex PCR; TCRdb's copy has only in-frame clones and leaves some out. The profile covers 90,000 to 100,000 clones, with about 80% appearing a single time and 10% to 13% taken by the ten largest. The specimen sequenced was blood. These receptors were taken from a woman in her 30s in good health.

The chain couples TRBV5-1 to TRBJ1-1; a weak D match, TRBD1 (6 bases). Deletions cut 1 base from V and 5 bases from J, with 18 bases between. CDR3 length: 16 amino acids. Germline V gene data show CDR1 as SGHRS and CDR2 as YFSETQ. This CDR3 is CASSLSGGRMGTEAFF. The CDR3 bases are TGCGCCAGCAGCTTGTCCGGGGGCAGGATGGGAACTGAAGCTTTCTTT.

This chain uses TRBV6-2 or TRBV6-3 with TRBJ2-3, with unresolved D. Germline V CDR1 and CDR2: MNHEY, SVGEGT. CDR3 length: 14 amino acids. The V end lost 0 bases, the J end lost 0 bases, and 4 bases lay between the germline ends. In DNA form, the CDR3 reads TGTGCCAGCAGTTACTCCCCTAGCACAGATACGCAGTATTTT. This codes for CASSYSPSTDTQYF.

The gene calls are TRBV7-8 and TRBJ1-1; D not resolved. There are 13 residues in the CDR3. Germline lookup yields CDR1 SGHVS and CDR2 FQNEAQ. V lost 5 bases and J lost 12, with 19 bases in between. CDR3 DNA sequence: TGTGCCAGCAGCCGTCCGGCACAGTCCGACACTTTCTTT. The encoded protein is CASSRPAQSDTFF.

This clone was detected only once. CDR3 residues: CASRGRDRTGLNYGYTF. The CDR3 bases are TGTGCCAGCAGGGGCCGGGACAGGACGGGTTTAAACTATGGCTACACCTTC. This sequence joins TRBV2 and TRBJ1-2; 8 nucleotides line up with TRBD1. V shed 6 bases and J 2 bases; nucleotides not matched to a gene: 14. The CDR3 extends over 17 amino acids. Germline CDR1 reads SNHLY; CDR2 reads FYNNEI.

V is TRBV5-4 and J is TRBJ2-7; D is perhaps TRBD1 (6 bases). The germline V gene has CDR1 SGHNT and CDR2 YYREEE (reference sequence). V was shortened by 0 bases and J by 3 bases, with 16 bases between the two germline ends. The CDR3 loop spans 16 amino acids. The CDR3 nucleotides are TGTGCCAGCAGCTTGGCCCAGGGGCAGGGAATCTACGAGCAGTACTTC. Protein product: CASSLAQGQGIYEQYF.

CDR3 nucleotide sequence: TGCGCCAGCAGTGGAATCGGAGGAAATTCACCCCTCCACTTT. This codes for CASSGIGGNSPLHF. The gene calls are TRBV10-1 and TRBJ1-6, with D uncertain. V lost 4 bases to trimming and J lost 7 bases, with 11 bases between them. The CDR3 contains 14 residues. Germline V gene data show CDR1 as WNHNN and CDR2 as SYGVQD (reference sequence).

This sequence joins TRBV5-4 and TRBJ1-2; the D is unclear. The V end was cut by 0 bases, the J end by 4 bases, with 4 bases between. The V gene's germline CDR1 is SGHNT and CDR2 YYREEE (reference sequence). CDR3 length equals 12 residues. The CDR3 region has the DNA TGTGCCAGCAGCTTGGAAGCCTATGGCTACACCTTC. This codes for CASSLEAYGYTF.

The rearrangement joins TRBV5-1 to TRBJ2-1; 8 bases match TRBD1. CDR1 SGHRS and CDR2 YFSETQ come from the germline V gene. V trimming: 7 bases; J trimming: 5 bases; junction bases outside the gene matches: 17. The CDR3 sequence is 17 residues long. The CDR3 region is CASFKGHGQGFHNEQFF. The CDR3 region has the DNA TGCGCCAGCTTTAAAGGGCACGGACAGGGTTTCCACAATGAGCAGTTCTTC.

This clone appeared a few times. The chain links TRBV5-1 to TRBJ1-3; TRBD1 agrees at 8 bases. V gave up 4 bases and J gave up 2 bases; unmatched junction bases: 8. The germline CDR1 and CDR2 sequences are SGHRS and YFSETQ. This CDR3 region has 16 residues. The CDR3 region is CASSQRTGQAGNTIYF. CDR3 in DNA: TGCGCCAGCAGCCAAAGGACAGGGCAGGCTGGAAACACCATATATTTT.

This clone was detected a few times. This chain's CDR3 is CASSVAVGAGNTIYF. In nucleotides, the CDR3 is TGTGCCAGCAGCGTAGCCGTGGGTGCTGGAAACACCATATATTTT. The chain uses TRBV9 and TRBJ1-3; D unclear. Between the trimmed V and J ends, which lost 0 bases and 2 bases, there was a span of 9 bases. The CDR3 runs to 15 residues. Looked up from germline, CDR1 is SGDLS and CDR2 is YYNGEE.

Details on this clone: A much larger clone lies a single base off, so this may be a read error. This chain joins TRBV11-3 and TRBJ2-6, with D uncertain. Between the trimmed V and J ends, which lost 4 bases and 2 bases, there was a span of 0 bases. The germline V gene has CDR1 SGHNT and CDR2 YENEEA. This CDR3 is 12 amino acids long. Here the CDR3 DNA reads TGTGCCAGCAGCTCTGGGGCCAACGTCCTGACTTTC. Protein: CASSSGANVLTF.

The chain links TRBV19 to TRBJ2-3; TRBD2 agrees at 11 bases. V trimming: 3 bases; J trimming: 5 bases; junction bases outside the gene matches: 7. CDR1 is LNHDA, CDR2 SQIVND, per germline (reference sequence). CDR3 size: 16 residues. CDR3 residues: CASSIASGGYGDTQYF. The CDR3 region has the DNA TGTGCCAGTAGTATTGCTAGCGGGGGGTATGGAGATACGCAGTATTTT.

V usage is TRBV5-4 and J usage is TRBJ2-7; weak D call: TRBD1 (5 bases). The CDR3 length is 16 residues. Germline CDR1 is SGHNT and CDR2 is YYREEE (reference sequence). The V end was cut by 0 bases, the J end by 5 bases, with 18 bases between. CDR3 DNA: TGTGCCAGCAGCTTGGGCACGGGTAGGGGCATCAACGAGCAGTACTTC. It encodes CASSLGTGRGINEQYF.

The chain employs TRBV7-2 and TRBJ1-6, with no clear D. Trimming stripped 5 bases from V and 7 bases from J, with 21 bases between. CDR1 and CDR2 from the germline V gene are SGHTA and FQGNSA. This CDR3 region has 17 residues. CDR3 DNA sequence: TGTGCCAGCAGCCTGAATCGTGGCAGGACGGGGAATTCACCCCTCCACTTT. It yields the protein CASSLNRGRTGNSPLHF.

The rearrangement links TRBV7-8 to TRBJ2-5; 13 nucleotides agree with TRBD2. The CDR3 is 15 residues long. The J segment lost 5 bases and the V segment lost 5 bases, leaving 5 bases of the junction unmatched. Germline CDR1 SGHVS, CDR2 FQNEAQ. The CDR3 reads CASSGTSGAGETQYF. In nucleotides, the CDR3 is TGTGCCAGCAGCGGGACTAGCGGGGCGGGGGAGACCCAGTACTTC.

This sequence joins TRBV7-2 and TRBJ1-2; 9 bases map to TRBD1. CDR1 is SGHTA, CDR2 FQGNSA, per germline. V was clipped by 5 bases and J by 4 bases; unmatched bases: 8. CDR3 length: 15 residues. The DNA of the CDR3 is TGTGCCAGCAGCCCGAACAGGGGGCCTACCTATGGCTACACCTTC. Its translation: CASSPNRGPTYGYTF.

The rearrangement joins TRBV5-4 to TRBJ2-1; 7 bases align to TRBD2. Trimming took 0 bases from V and 9 from J; bases not matched to a gene: 9. The V gene's germline CDR1 is SGHNT and CDR2 YYREEE (reference sequence). The CDR3 runs 15 residues. Here the CDR3 reads CASSLAKRGVSEQFF. CDR3 coding DNA: TGTGCCAGCAGCTTGGCCAAGCGGGGAGTGAGTGAGCAGTTCTTC.

This clone was seen a handful of times. CDR3 protein: CASSISLGQFYEQYF. CDR3 DNA sequence: TGTGCCAGTAGTATATCACTCGGGCAATTCTACGAGCAGTACTTC. J is TRBJ2-7 and V is TRBV19; D is uncertain. This CDR3 spans 15 amino acids. Trimming took 2 bases from V and 3 from J, leaving 14 bases between them. Germline V CDR1 and CDR2: LNHDA, SQIVND (reference sequence).